These 4 T cell receptor beta chains share one sample of origin, sequenced in a study of shared clonotypes between healthy human individuals (dated by TCRdb to 2019 to 2021). Library construction relied on the immunoSEQ multiplex PCR assay. In its TCRdb copy, this immuneACCESS table keeps in-frame sequences only and misses some clones. Where compared with another copy, unresolved V genes explain less than half of these, and the others have no known cause. Within this sample are more than 500,000 clones, with roughly 95% of them counted one time only. The leading ten clones occupy over 0.09% of the sample. CD8 naive samples consisted of CD45RO-negative cells that were positively selected for CCR7, yielding a CD45RA+CCR7+ population without TemRA cells. What was sequenced was naive CD8+ T cells sorted from blood. This sample's cell subset or site label indicates: CD45RA+CCR7+. The receptors originated from a woman aged 30 to 39 in good health.

The chain carries TRBV9 and TRBJ1-5; D perhaps matches TRBD1 (6 bases). Trimming took off 3 bases at V and 5 bases at J, with 12 bases between the two ends. Per the germline V gene, CDR1 is SGDLS and CDR2 is YYNGEE. CDR3 length: 14 amino acids. As DNA, the CDR3 is TGTGCCAGCAGCGCCCAGGGGTTGTATCAGCCCCAGCATTTT. Protein product: CASSAQGLYQPQHF.

This CDR3 is CASSVGTGGFYEQYF. The DNA of the CDR3 is TGTGCCAGCAGTGTAGGGACAGGGGGCTTCTACGAGCAGTACTTC. The chain uses TRBV27 and TRBJ2-5, with TRBD1 matching 12 bases. The DNA matches TRBJ2-7 better at its end, which makes the J call doubtful. Germline values: CDR1 MNHEY, CDR2 SMNVEV (reference sequence). This CDR3 comprises 15 residues.

The V gene is TRBV4-1, the J gene TRBJ2-7, with D unclear. Germline loops: CDR1 MGHRA, CDR2 YSYEKL. The length of the CDR3 is 14 residues. Deletions cut 1 base from V and 2 bases from J, with 9 bases between. As DNA, the CDR3 is TGCGCCAGCAGCCAAGGACCCCGAACCTACGAGCAGTACTTC. Translation gives CASSQGPRTYEQYF.

The chain carries TRBV2 and TRBJ1-5; 7 nucleotides match TRBD1. V was pared by 6 bases and J by 2 bases, with 7 bases of the junction left unmatched. CDR3 length: 15 residues. CDR1 and CDR2 (germline): SNHLY, FYNNEI. CDR3 loop: CASRATGAGNQPQHF. CDR3 coding DNA: TGTGCCAGCAGGGCAACAGGGGCGGGCAATCAGCCCCAGCATTTT.